This TCR beta chain appears in the sequencing data of a study of PD-1 blockade in mismatch repair-deficient tumors. Sequencing used immunoSEQ multiplex PCR; TCRdb keeps in-frame clones, though not all of them. The sample yields some 100,000 clones, roughly four fifths seen once. Between the trimmed V and J ends, which lost 0 bases and 3 bases, there was a span of 11 bases. The CDR3 runs to 15 residues. From germline, CDR1 is SGHDT and CDR2 YYEEEE. Mismatch repair deficiency was confirmed in all patients, by PCR or immunohistochemistry. The source is an adult with mismatch repair-deficient cancer. The sample was peripheral blood, taken roughly 36 weeks after starting pembrolizumab. The J gene is TRBJ2-3, the V gene TRBV5-6; no clear D gene. DNA for the CDR3: TGTGCCAGCAGCTTGGGACGGGCAAAAACAGATACGCAGTATTTT. As protein: CASSLGRAKTDTQYF.